This T cell receptor (beta chain) was sequenced during a study of blood T cell repertoires in COVID-19. Assay: immunoSEQ multiplex PCR; the TCRdb copy retains only in-frame clones and omits some. The table shows some 170,000 clones, with 75% to 80% occurring only once. Germline lookup yields CDR1 SNHLY and CDR2 FYNNEI. V was shortened by 2 bases and J by 2 bases, with 9 bases between the two germline ends. CDR3 length: 14 amino acids. The rearrangement uses TRBV2 and TRBJ1-1, with D tentatively TRBD1 (6 bases). The origin of this receptor is an older woman with acute or convalescent COVID-19. Sample: peripheral blood. CDR3 in amino acids: CASSEQGINTEAFF. In DNA, the CDR3 is TGTGCCAGCAGTGAACAGGGGATAAACACTGAAGCTTTCTTT.